A single sample is the source of the 32 T cell receptor beta chains below, sequenced in a study of control samples from healthy donors and cancer patients. The table came from immunoSEQ multiplex PCR; TCRdb's copy has only in-frame clones and leaves some out. This sample has under 55,000 clones, with under 95% found just once. Sequencing was done on a sample of PBMCs. The source is a woman between 40 and 50 years old with head and neck cancer.

This sequence joins TRBV6-4 and TRBJ1-2; D might be TRBD1 (5 bases). CDR1 is MRHNA, CDR2 SNTAGT, per germline. V lost 6 bases, J lost 2 bases, and 10 bases lay in between. The CDR3 has 13 amino acids. CDR3: CASSPDRNYGYTF. The CDR3 nucleotides read TGTGCCAGCAGCCCCGACAGAAACTATGGCTACACCTTC.

CDR3 in amino acids: CASSQGHNSPLHF. The CDR3 nucleotides read TGTGCCAGCAGCCAAGGCCATAATTCACCCCTCCACTTT. The chain links TRBV3-1 (or the pseudogene TRBV3-2) to TRBJ1-6; D is undetermined. Germline values: CDR1 LGHDT, CDR2 YNNKEL (reference sequence). CDR3 length: 13 amino acids. Trimming took off 1 base at V and 5 bases at J, with 3 bases between the two ends.

The chain employs TRBV20-1 and TRBJ2-1; a weak D match, TRBD1 (6 bases). Germline CDR1 and CDR2: DFQATT and SNEGSKA (reference sequence). This CDR3 region has 14 residues. The germline V and J ends were trimmed by 3 bases and 6 bases, with 15 bases remaining between them. The CDR3 region has the DNA TGCAGTGCTAGTCCGGGAACAGGGCCCAATGAGCAGTTCTTC. Encoded protein: CSASPGTGPNEQFF.

The chain recombines TRBV18 with TRBJ2-2; TRBD2 aligns across 11 bases. V shed 4 bases, J shed 7 bases, and the junction held 11 bases outside the gene matches. The CDR3 consists of 17 residues. From germline, CDR1 is KGHSH and CDR2 LQKENI. The CDR3 bases are TGTGCCAGCTCACTTCGCCGGGGGACTAGCGGCTACGGGGAGCTGTTTTTT. Translating gives CASSLRRGTSGYGELFF.

J is TRBJ1-4 and V is TRBV18; D is perhaps TRBD1 (5 bases). Germline CDR1 is KGHSH and CDR2 is LQKENI. This CDR3 is 15 amino acids long. The V and J ends lost 5 bases and 8 bases respectively, with 18 bases between them. The CDR3 here is CASSRRDSGSEKLFF. CDR3 in DNA: TGTGCCAGCTCAAGGCGGGACTCAGGGTCCGAAAAACTGTTTTTT.

This chain uses TRBV30 with TRBJ1-3, with TRBD1 matching over 8 bases. There are 14 residues in the CDR3. Trimming removed 1 base from V and 3 bases from J; junction bases left unmatched: 2. The germline V gene encodes CDR1 GTSNPN and CDR2 SVGIG (reference sequence). The CDR3 spells CAWSGQGLGNTIYF. In DNA, the CDR3 is TGTGCCTGGAGTGGACAGGGGCTTGGAAACACCATATATTTT. Filled out from reference TRBV30 and TRBJ1-3, the complete variable domain reads SQTIHQWPATLVQPVGSPLSLECTVEGTSNPNLYWYRQAAGRGLQLLFYSVGIGQISSEVPQNLSASRPQDRQFILSSKKLLLSDSGFYLCAWSGQGLGNTIYFGEGSWLTVV.

This chain connects TRBV7-8 to TRBJ1-6; D possibly corresponds to TRBD1 (5 bases). Germline CDR1 SGHVS, CDR2 FQNEAQ. CDR3 length: 14 amino acids. The ends were cut back, 7 bases at V and 7 bases at J, with 14 bases in the middle. CDR3 nucleotides: TGTGCCAGCAACCTGGGACGGATCAATTCACCCCTCCACTTT. Its translation: CASNLGRINSPLHF.

This chain joins TRBV7-9 and TRBJ2-5, with D perhaps matching TRBD1 or TRBD2 (5 bases each). Germline V gene sequence: CDR1 SEHNR, CDR2 FQNEAQ (reference sequence). The CDR3 is made up of 16 amino acids. V lost 5 bases to trimming and J lost 5 bases, with 21 bases between them. CDR3: CASSPLSGTPAETQYF. The DNA for the CDR3 is TGTGCCAGCAGCCCACTGTCCGGGACCCCAGCCGAGACCCAGTACTTC.

J is TRBJ1-1 and V is TRBV5-4; TRBD1 matches at 8 bases. The CDR3 loop spans 15 amino acids. The V segment lost 5 bases and the J segment 6 bases; nucleotides outside the gene matches: 12. The V gene's germline CDR1 is SGHNT and CDR2 YYREEE (reference sequence). CDR3 sequence (DNA): TGTGCCAGCAGGACCAACAGGGGGGATTTTCCTGAAGCTTTCTTT. Amino acids: CASRTNRGDFPEAFF.

There are a few counts of this clone. This chain connects TRBV3-1 (or the pseudogene TRBV3-2) to TRBJ1-2; the D gene is possibly TRBD1 (6 bases). CDR1 LGHDT and CDR2 YNNKEL come from the germline V gene (reference sequence). Trimming took off 1 base at V and 1 base at J, with 7 bases between the two ends. This CDR3 has 14 residues. The CDR3, as DNA: TGTGCCAGCAGCCAAGGACAGGTTAACTATGGCTACACCTTC. Translated: CASSQGQVNYGYTF.

This chain uses TRBV19 with TRBJ1-5, with TRBD1 matching over 7 bases. The CDR3 extends over 14 amino acids. Losses at the gene ends were 7 bases for V and 2 bases for J; bases not matched to a gene: 5. Germline V gene lookup returns CDR1 LNHDA and CDR2 SQIVND (reference sequence). The CDR3 DNA sequence: TGTGCCAGTACCCGGGACAGTGGCAATCAGCCCCAGCATTTT. Its translation is CASTRDSGNQPQHF.

The V and J genes are TRBV19 and TRBJ1-1; D ambiguous. The CDR3 extends over 12 amino acids. The ends were cut back, 7 bases at V and 0 bases at J, with 6 bases in the middle. CDR1 is LNHDA, CDR2 SQIVND, per germline (reference sequence). CDR3 protein: CASTKVNTEAFF. CDR3 coding DNA: TGTGCCAGTACCAAAGTGAACACTGAAGCTTTCTTT.

The CDR3 coding sequence is TGCGCCAGCAGCCCTGGACTAGCGGGCCAAGAGACCCAGTACTTC. Residues: CASSPGLAGQETQYF. The chain combines TRBV5-1 with TRBJ2-5, with TRBD2 identical over 11 bases. CDR1 is SGHRS and CDR2 is YFSETQ in the germline V gene. V was pared by 4 bases and J by 1 base, with 3 bases of the junction left unmatched. This CDR3 comprises 15 residues.

This clone appeared once. The rearrangement joins TRBV19 to TRBJ2-2; D could derive from TRBD1 or TRBD2 (6 bases each). The CDR3 runs 15 residues. V lost 5 bases to trimming and J lost 4 bases, with 14 bases between them. Germline CDR1 is LNHDA and CDR2 is SQIVND (reference sequence). The DNA of the CDR3 is TGTGCCAGTAGTTTGGGGGGCGCGGGCACCGGGGAGCTGTTTTTT. It codes for CASSLGGAGTGELFF.

The chain carries TRBV19 and TRBJ1-2; 10 bases map to TRBD1. Per germline, CDR1 LNHDA and CDR2 SQIVND (reference sequence). Trimming at V came to 6 bases and at J to 8 bases, leaving 15 bases not matched to a gene. This CDR3 is built from 16 residues. The CDR3 is CASRYSGTGTGEGYTF. The DNA of the CDR3 is TGTGCCAGTAGATATTCGGGAACCGGGACAGGGGAAGGCTACACCTTC.

V gene TRBV6-5 combines with J gene TRBJ2-3; D might be TRBD2 (5 bases). With 2 bases removed from V and 2 bases from J, the gap between germline ends came to 8 bases. Germline V gives CDR1 MNHEY, CDR2 SVGAGI. The CDR3 covers 14 residues. The CDR3 bases are TGTGCCAGCAGTTACGGGGAGTCCACAGATACGCAGTATTTT. Amino acid sequence: CASSYGESTDTQYF.

V and J are TRBV30 and TRBJ2-1; no clear D gene. Trimming cost V 4 bases and J 6 bases, with 7 bases left between them. This CDR3 comprises 11 residues. Per germline, CDR1 GTSNPN and CDR2 SVGIG (reference sequence). The CDR3 sequence is CAWKASNEQFF. CDR3 sequence (DNA): TGTGCCTGGAAGGCGAGCAATGAGCAGTTCTTC. The entire variable domain, with the rest obtained from reference TRBV30 and TRBJ2-1, is as follows: SQTIHQWPATLVQPVGSPLSLECTVEGTSNPNLYWYRQAAGRGLQLLFYSVGIGQISSEVPQNLSASRPQDRQFILSSKKLLLSDSGFYLCAWKASNEQFFGPGTRLTVL.

This chain joins TRBV7-2 and TRBJ2-1, with 9 bases matching TRBD2. The V gene's germline CDR1 is SGHTA and CDR2 FQGNSA. V trimming: 1 base; J trimming: 6 bases; junction bases outside the gene matches: 10. This CDR3 has 17 amino acids. CDR3 loop: CASSLGGAGGPSNEQFF. In DNA, the CDR3 is TGTGCCAGCAGCTTAGGGGGTGCGGGGGGGCCTAGCAATGAGCAGTTCTTC.

V gene TRBV25-1 combines with J gene TRBJ2-2; D may correspond to TRBD1 or TRBD2 (5 bases each). V was pared by 8 bases and J by 4 bases, with 5 bases between. The CDR3 consists of 11 residues. Germline V gives CDR1 MGHDK, CDR2 SYGVNS. The chain's CDR3 is CASGGTGELFF. CDR3 nucleotides: TGTGCCAGCGGGGGCACCGGGGAGCTGTTTTTT.

The chain recombines TRBV6-6 with TRBJ2-1; TRBD2 is a possible D gene (5 bases). Trimming cost V 0 bases and J 4 bases, with 10 bases left between them. CDR1 MNHNY and CDR2 SVGAGI come from the germline V gene (reference sequence). The CDR3 runs 15 residues. The CDR3 sequence: CASSYSTTRYNEQFF. CDR3 DNA: TGTGCCAGCAGTTACTCGACTACTCGTTACAATGAGCAGTTCTTC.

The chain couples TRBV18 to TRBJ2-3; 7 nucleotides match TRBD2. Losses at the gene ends were 4 bases for V and 2 bases for J; bases not matched to a gene: 3. The CDR3 totals 14 residues. Germline V gives CDR1 KGHSH, CDR2 LQKENI. CDR3 amino acids: CASSRGGFTDTQYF. The CDR3 DNA sequence: TGTGCCAGCTCACGGGGAGGGTTCACAGATACGCAGTATTTT.

V is TRBV7-6 and J is TRBJ1-2, with 8 bases aligning to TRBD1. Germline V gene lookup returns CDR1 SGHVS and CDR2 FNYEAQ. The trim removed 1 base at V and 10 bases at J, leaving 5 bases unmatched. This CDR3 has 13 residues. The CDR3, as DNA: TGTGCCAGCAGCTTAGGACAGGGGCTGTTCTACACCTTC. Its translation: CASSLGQGLFYTF.

The V call is TRBV5-1, the J call TRBJ2-1; 12 bases agree with TRBD2. Germline V gene sequence: CDR1 SGHRS, CDR2 YFSETQ. The V gene end was trimmed by 4 bases and the J gene end by 5 bases; junction bases not matched to a gene: 10. This CDR3 comprises 17 residues. Written as DNA, the CDR3 is TGCGCCAGCAGCATACGGACTAGCGGGGTTACCCACAATGAGCAGTTCTTC. This codes for CASSIRTSGVTHNEQFF.

The chain employs TRBV11-3 and TRBJ2-5; weak D call: TRBD2 (6 bases). This CDR3 region has 13 residues. V lost 5 bases, J lost 3 bases, and 10 bases lay in between. The germline V gene encodes CDR1 SGHNT and CDR2 YENEEA. Here the CDR3 DNA reads TGTGCCAGCAGCCTGACTAGAAAAGAGACCCAGTACTTC. Protein product: CASSLTRKETQYF.

The genes are TRBV11-1 and TRBJ2-7, with 8 bases fitting TRBD2. This CDR3 contains 16 residues. Losses at the gene ends were 3 bases for V and 3 bases for J; bases not matched to a gene: 10. Per germline, CDR1 SGHAT and CDR2 FQDESV (reference sequence). The CDR3 here is CASSFSPGLGNYEQYF. CDR3 sequence (DNA): TGTGCCAGCAGCTTCTCCCCGGGACTAGGAAACTACGAGCAGTACTTC. The variable domain in full, completed from reference TRBV11-1 and TRBJ2-7, reads EAEVAQSPRYKITEKSQAVAFWCDPISGHATLYWYRQILGQGPELLVQFQDESVVDDSQLPKDRFSAERLKGVDSTLKIQPAELGDSAMYLCASSFSPGLGNYEQYFGPGTRLTVT.

This chain connects TRBV28 to TRBJ2-7; TRBD2 is a possible D gene (5 bases). V lost 8 bases and J lost 5, with 13 bases in between. Germline-derived CDR1 and CDR2 are MDHEN and SYDVKM. This CDR3 is 12 amino acids long. The CDR3 nucleotides are TGTGCCAGCCAAGCCGGACTCAACGAGCAGTACTTC. Its protein product is CASQAGLNEQYF. The complete variable domain, with remaining parts taken from reference TRBV28 and TRBJ2-7, reads DVKVTQSSRYLVKRTGEKVFLECVQDMDHENMFWYRQDPGLGLRLIYFSYDVKMKEKGDIPEGYSVSREKKERFSLILESASTNQTSMYLCASQAGLNEQYFGPGTRLTVT.

The sample holds one count of this clone. The V call is TRBV5-1, the J call TRBJ1-2; D uncertain. This CDR3 comprises 14 residues. Trimming removed 0 bases at V and 8 bases at J, with 14 bases between. Germline CDR1 SGHRS, CDR2 YFSETQ. CDR3 sequence: CASSLGSVTRGYTF. CDR3 coding DNA: TGCGCCAGCAGCTTGGGTTCGGTTACTAGAGGCTACACCTTC. The complete variable domain, with remaining parts taken from reference TRBV5-1 and TRBJ1-2, reads KAGVTQTPRYLIKTRGQQVTLSCSPISGHRSVSWYQQTPGQGLQFLFEYFSETQRNKGNFPGRFSGRQFSNSRSEMNVSTLELGDSALYLCASSLGSVTRGYTFGSGTRLTVV.

The chain carries TRBV28 and TRBJ2-7, with D possibly TRBD2 on 7 matching bases. Deletions cut 6 bases from V and 7 bases from J, with 16 bases between. The germline V gene has CDR1 MDHEN and CDR2 SYDVKM. The CDR3 loop spans 13 amino acids. The CDR3 region has the DNA TGTGCCAGCAGCGCGAGCGGGACAATTGAGCAGTACTTC. Its translation: CASSASGTIEQYF.

The genes are TRBV27 and TRBJ2-2; 13 positions agree with TRBD2. The CDR3 contains 16 residues. Germline CDR1 and CDR2: MNHEY and SMNVEV (reference sequence). Germline trimming cut 6 bases from V and 6 bases from J; bases unmatched to any gene: 7. The CDR3 protein is CASSSGLAGESGELFF. The CDR3 DNA sequence: TGTGCCAGCAGCAGCGGACTAGCGGGAGAGTCCGGGGAGCTGTTTTTT.

This chain links TRBV19 with TRBJ1-6; D unresolved. CDR1 is LNHDA and CDR2 is SQIVND in the germline V gene (reference sequence). V lost 5 bases to trimming and J lost 14 bases, with 25 bases between them. CDR3 length equals 16 residues. The DNA of the CDR3 is TGTGCCAGTAGTTTCTACCGGGATCCTGCCATGGGAACCCTCCACTTT. Amino acid sequence: CASSFYRDPAMGTLHF. The full variable domain, completed using reference TRBV19 and TRBJ1-6, is DGGITQSPKYLFRKEGQNVTLSCEQNLNHDAMYWYRQDPGQGLRLIYYSQIVNDFQKGDIAEGYSVSREKKESFPLTVTSAQKNPTAFYLCASSFYRDPAMGTLHFGNGTRLTVT.

The chain recombines TRBV6-4 with TRBJ2-2; 9 bases agree with TRBD2. Trimming removed 7 bases from V and 3 bases from J; junction bases left unmatched: 9. This CDR3 is built from 16 residues. CDR1 and CDR2 from the germline V gene are MRHNA and SNTAGT. CDR3 sequence: CASKLLAGVDTGELFF. The DNA of the CDR3 is TGTGCCAGCAAACTATTAGCGGGAGTAGACACCGGGGAGCTGTTTTTT.

The chain carries TRBV18 and TRBJ1-1; D remains unclear. V was cut by 6 bases and J by 1 base, with 15 bases left in between. Per germline, CDR1 KGHSH and CDR2 LQKENI. The CDR3 runs 15 residues. This CDR3 is CASSPRLRTNTEAFF. CDR3 nucleotide sequence: TGTGCCAGCTCTCCCCGACTACGGACGAACACTGAAGCTTTCTTT.